These T cell receptor beta chains were read from a single sample in a study of cytomegalovirus exposure and HLA in healthy donors. TCRdb keeps only in-frame clones here, not all; method: immunoSEQ multiplex PCR. The data contain around 45,000 clones, more than 85% of them singletons. The material sequenced was PBMCs. The receptors originated from a man aged 18-30 years in good health and CMV-seronegative. Both conserved end residues are part of each CDR3. D genes are given only for firm matches. Expanded clones get a size class; other rows say once, few or many, or leave the size out.

V	size	J	D	CDR3	DNA
TRBV5-1	-	TRBJ2-3	TRBD2	CASSLPTSGSRTDTQYF	TGCGCCAGCAGCTTGCCGACTAGCGGGAGTAGAACAGATACGCAGTATTTT
TRBV2	-	TRBJ2-7	TRBD2	CASRLAGAGGAYF	TGTGCCAGCAGATTAGCGGGAGCCGGTGGGGCGTACTTC
TRBV6-4	-	TRBJ2-5	TRBD2	CAGGGWAQYF	TGTGCCGGGGGGGGATGGGCCCAGTACTTC
TRBV6-6	-	TRBJ2-6	-	CASQGSGANVLTF	TGTGCCAGCCAGGGGTCTGGGGCCAACGTCCTGACTTTC
TRBV5-4	once	TRBJ2-2	TRBD1	CASTIGDRGGTGELFF	TGTGCCAGCACCATAGGGGACAGGGGTGGCACCGGGGAGCTGTTTTTT
TRBV9	-	TRBJ2-1	TRBD2	CASSWGGTSGIDEQFF	TGTGCCAGCAGCTGGGGAGGGACTAGCGGGATCGATGAGCAGTTCTTC
TRBV2	-	TRBJ1-2	-	CASISPNYGYTF	TGTGCCAGCATCTCCCCTAACTATGGCTACACCTTC
TRBV7-9	-	TRBJ1-2	-	CASSPETGGYTF	TGTGCCAGCAGCCCCGAGACGGGTGGCTACACCTTC
TRBV5-1	-	TRBJ2-1	TRBD2	CASSLVGLGLNEQFF	TGCGCCAGCAGCTTGGTGGGACTAGGCTTAAATGAGCAGTTCTTC
TRBV6-5	-	TRBJ2-3	TRBD1	CASIRDRETDTQYF	TGTGCCAGCATACGGGACAGGGAAACAGATACGCAGTATTTT
TRBV6-5	-	TRBJ2-5	TRBD2	CASSYWLAGVETQYF	TGTGCCAGCAGTTACTGGCTAGCGGGAGTTGAGACCCAGTACTTC
TRBV15	-	TRBJ2-3	TRBD2	CATSSLREGTDTQYF	TGTGCCACCAGCAGCCTCCGGGAGGGCACAGATACGCAGTATTTT
TRBV4-2	-	TRBJ2-3	TRBD2	CASSQELAGAGSLADTQYF	TGTGCCAGCAGCCAAGAACTAGCGGGCGCTGGGTCGTTGGCAGATACGCAGTATTTT
TRBV27	-	TRBJ1-2	TRBD1	CASGQGGGYTF	TGTGCCAGCGGACAGGGCGGTGGCTACACCTTC
TRBV4-2	-	TRBJ1-5	TRBD1	CASSQGVVGQGNQPQHF	TGTGCCAGCAGCCAAGGGGTCGTAGGACAGGGCAATCAGCCCCAGCATTTT
TRBV19	-	TRBJ2-1	-	CASSIDSAGPYNEQFF	TGTGCCAGTAGTATAGATTCAGCAGGGCCCTACAATGAGCAGTTCTTC
TRBV7-3	-	TRBJ2-2	-	CASSPGLNTGELFF	TGTGCCAGCAGCCCCGGACTCAACACCGGGGAGCTGTTTTTT
TRBV29-1	-	TRBJ2-7	TRBD1	CSAEGTGGYEQYF	TGCAGCGCCGAAGGGACAGGGGGCTACGAGCAGTACTTC
TRBV6-5	once	TRBJ1-6	TRBD1	CASSLTGGRNNSPLHF	TGTGCCAGCAGTTTGACAGGGGGCCGGAATAATTCACCCCTCCACTTT
TRBV12-5	few	TRBJ1-2	-	CASGLVFLLGREGYGYTF	TGTGCTAGTGGTTTGGTATTCTTATTGGGCAGGGAGGGCTATGGCTACACCTTC
TRBV5-1	once	TRBJ2-2	TRBD1	CASSGFGTVNTGELFF	TGCGCCAGCAGCGGCTTCGGGACAGTGAACACCGGGGAGCTGTTTTTT
TRBV6-1	-	TRBJ2-7	-	CASKILASSTGEQYF	TGTGCCAGCAAGATCCTAGCGTCGAGCACGGGCGAGCAGTACTTC
TRBV15	-	TRBJ2-2	TRBD1	CATSRDRVEGLFF	TGTGCCACCAGCAGGGACAGGGTCGAAGGGCTGTTTTTT
TRBV7-3	-	TRBJ2-7	-	CASSRDNSYEQYF	TGTGCCAGCAGCCGAGACAACTCCTACGAGCAGTACTTC
TRBV6-5	-	TRBJ1-5	-	CASSLGAYNQPQHF	TGTGCCAGCAGTTTGGGGGCTTACAATCAGCCCCAGCATTTT
TRBV10-1	-	TRBJ1-5	-	CASHGQPNQPQHF	TGCGCCAGCCATGGACAGCCTAATCAGCCCCAGCATTTT
TRBV19	-	TRBJ1-4	-	CASMRGGTNEKLFF	TGTGCCAGTATGAGGGGAGGCACTAATGAAAAACTGTTTTTT
TRBV7-2	-	TRBJ2-7	TRBD2	CASSLAAGGRAYEQYF	TGTGCCAGCAGCTTAGCAGCGGGGGGGCGCGCCTACGAGCAGTACTTC
TRBV6-5	-	TRBJ1-5	-	CASKAGHSNQPQHF	TGTGCCAGCAAGGCGGGGCATAGCAATCAGCCCCAGCATTTT
TRBV5-1	-	TRBJ2-2	-	CASSLDREGELFF	TGCGCCAGCAGCTTGGACAGAGAAGGGGAGCTGTTTTTT
TRBV19	-	TRBJ2-1	TRBD2	CASSSLAVWVDEQFF	TGTGCCAGTAGTAGTCTAGCGGTGTGGGTGGATGAGCAGTTCTTC
TRBV19	once	TRBJ1-3	TRBD1	CASSRDSTSGNTIYF	TGTGCCAGTAGTAGGGACAGCACCTCTGGAAACACCATATATTTT
TRBV27	-	TRBJ2-5	TRBD2	CASSQTQGLGGETQYF	TGTGCCAGCAGTCAGACGCAGGGACTAGGAGGAGAGACCCAGTACTTC
TRBV7-2	-	TRBJ2-7	TRBD1	CASSNNRGWTYEQYF	TGTGCCAGCAGCAATAACAGGGGTTGGACCTACGAGCAGTACTTC
TRBV28	-	TRBJ2-1	TRBD2	CASDSAGEVNEQFF	TGTGCCAGCGATTCAGCGGGAGAAGTCAATGAGCAGTTCTTC
TRBV18	-	TRBJ2-1	-	CASSRPGGSKANEQFF	TGTGCCAGCTCACGACCGGGCGGGTCTAAGGCGAATGAGCAGTTCTTC
TRBV28	-	TRBJ2-7	TRBD1	CASRRQGMGEQYF	TGTGCCAGCAGAAGACAGGGGATGGGAGAGCAGTACTTC
TRBV21-1	-	TRBJ2-5	-	CASVGLAGGRGTQYF	TGTGCCAGCGTAGGACTAGCGGGAGGCCGCGGGACCCAGTACTTC